Listed below are T cell receptor beta chains from one sample, sequenced in a study of T cells in Graves' hyperthyroidism and ophthalmopathy. TCRdb reanalysed the multiplex PCR reads using MiXCR and keeps one entry per CDR3 protein. The sample holds some 510,000 distinct CDR3 sequences, under 25% seen once. Sequenced material: blood. The receptors were gathered from a man aged 18-30 years with Graves' hyperthyroidism. Both conserved end residues are part of each CDR3. Each record gives: CDR3 length, V gene, clone size, D gene, J gene, CDR3 DNA, CDR3 protein. The D gene is left open where the match is weak. A row's size may be missing; if present it is once, few, many or a size class.

CDR3 length: 12; V gene: TRBV20-1; clone size: -; D gene: -; J gene: TRBJ1-2; CDR3 DNA: TGCAGTGCTAGAGGGGGGGTGGGCGGCTACACCTTC; CDR3 protein: CSARGGVGGYTF
CDR3 length: 13; V gene: TRBV6-1; clone size: few; D gene: -; J gene: TRBJ1-2; CDR3 DNA: TGTGCCAGCAGTGAATTCAGGGAACGAGGCTACACCTTC; CDR3 protein: CASSEFRERGYTF
CDR3 length: 12; V gene: TRBV2; clone size: -; D gene: -; J gene: TRBJ2-7; CDR3 DNA: TGTGCCAGCAGGGCGCTGAACTACGAGCAGTACTTC; CDR3 protein: CASRALNYEQYF
CDR3 length: 12; V gene: TRBV30; clone size: once; D gene: -; J gene: TRBJ1-5; CDR3 DNA: TGTGCCTCGGGACCGTGGAATCAGCCCCAGCATTTT; CDR3 protein: CASGPWNQPQHF
CDR3 length: 13; V gene: TRBV6-2/TRBV6-3; clone size: many; D gene: -; J gene: TRBJ1-2; CDR3 DNA: TGTGCCAGCAGTTACTTGACCAGGGACGGCTACACCTTC; CDR3 protein: CASSYLTRDGYTF
CDR3 length: 16; V gene: TRBV12-3/TRBV12-4; clone size: many; D gene: -; J gene: TRBJ1-1; CDR3 DNA: TGTGCCAGCAGTTTACCCCCGGGCAGGCCGAACACTGAAGCTTTCTTT; CDR3 protein: CASSLPPGRPNTEAFF
CDR3 length: 14; V gene: TRBV7-8; clone size: many; D gene: -; J gene: TRBJ2-7; CDR3 DNA: TGTGCCAGCAGCTATTCGGACGGCCGCTACGAGCAGTACTTC; CDR3 protein: CASSYSDGRYEQYF
CDR3 length: 13; V gene: TRBV12-3/TRBV12-4; clone size: once; D gene: -; J gene: TRBJ2-7; CDR3 DNA: TGTGCCAGCAGTTTAAGCAGGTCGGACGAGCAGTACTTC; CDR3 protein: CASSLSRSDEQYF
CDR3 length: 16; V gene: TRBV12-3/TRBV12-4; clone size: many; D gene: -; J gene: TRBJ2-7; CDR3 DNA: TGTGCCAGCAGTCCTCCCGGGGGCGGGGGCTCCTACGAGCAGTACTTC; CDR3 protein: CASSPPGGGGSYEQYF
CDR3 length: 14; V gene: TRBV7-9; clone size: few; D gene: -; J gene: TRBJ1-1; CDR3 DNA: TGTGCCAGCAGCCCAGGATATTCGGGTACTGAAGCTTTCTTT; CDR3 protein: CASSPGYSGTEAFF
CDR3 length: 15; V gene: TRBV18; clone size: few; D gene: -; J gene: TRBJ2-7; CDR3 DNA: TGTGCCAGCTCACCGGCGGTGGGGTCGACCTACGAGCAGTACTTC; CDR3 protein: CASSPAVGSTYEQYF
CDR3 length: 13; V gene: TRBV20-1; clone size: -; D gene: -; J gene: TRBJ1-1; CDR3 DNA: TGCAGTGCTAGTCGGAGAGAAGCCAGCGAAGCTTTCTTT; CDR3 protein: CSASRREASEAFF
CDR3 length: 17; V gene: TRBV6-1; clone size: many; D gene: -; J gene: TRBJ1-1; CDR3 DNA: TGTGCCAGCAGCATCCCCACAGGGTTTCGCATGAACACTGAAGCTTTCTTT; CDR3 protein: CASSIPTGFRMNTEAFF
CDR3 length: 15; V gene: TRBV7-2; clone size: many; D gene: TRBD1; J gene: TRBJ1-3; CDR3 DNA: TGTGCCAGCAGCTCAGCAAAAGGGGGCGAATACACCATATATTTT; CDR3 protein: CASSSAKGGEYTIYF
CDR3 length: 15; V gene: TRBV2; clone size: many; D gene: -; J gene: TRBJ1-5; CDR3 DNA: TGTGCCAGCAGTGAGACCGGGCCAGATGGTCAGCCCCAGCATTTT; CDR3 protein: CASSETGPDGQPQHF
CDR3 length: 13; V gene: TRBV5-1; clone size: many; D gene: -; J gene: TRBJ1-2; CDR3 DNA: TGCGCCAGCAGCCCCCAGCACCTGTATGGCTACACCTTC; CDR3 protein: CASSPQHLYGYTF
CDR3 length: 17; V gene: TRBV7-2; clone size: few; D gene: -; J gene: TRBJ2-7; CDR3 DNA: TGTGCCAGCAGCTTAGCAGGTCTAGGGTCTTCCTCCTACGAGCAGTACTTC; CDR3 protein: CASSLAGLGSSSYEQYF
CDR3 length: 12; V gene: TRBV6-5; clone size: many; D gene: -; J gene: TRBJ2-5; CDR3 DNA: TGTGCCAGCAGTGAACTCGAGGAGACCCAGTACTTC; CDR3 protein: CASSELEETQYF
CDR3 length: 14; V gene: TRBV20-1; clone size: many; D gene: -; J gene: TRBJ1-2; CDR3 DNA: TGCAGTGCTAGGCTGCAGCCACCCATGGGGGGCTACACCTTC; CDR3 protein: CSARLQPPMGGYTF
CDR3 length: 14; V gene: TRBV28; clone size: many; D gene: TRBD1; J gene: TRBJ1-5; CDR3 DNA: TGTGCCAGCAGGGGTGGGACAGGTAATCAGCCCCAGCATTTT; CDR3 protein: CASRGGTGNQPQHF
CDR3 length: 13; V gene: TRBV6-1; clone size: many; D gene: -; J gene: TRBJ1-1; CDR3 DNA: TGTGCCAGCCCCAATCCCGTGAACACTGAAGCTTTCTTT; CDR3 protein: CASPNPVNTEAFF
CDR3 length: 14; V gene: TRBV27; clone size: once; D gene: -; J gene: TRBJ1-5; CDR3 DNA: TGTGCCAGCAGTGACGGGCAGGGAGGTTGGCCCCAGCATTTT; CDR3 protein: CASSDGQGGWPQHF